This T cell receptor beta chain was captured in a study of regulatory T cells in long-lasting Graves disease. Findings and limits, study-wide: Thyroid tissue was not studied; only peripheral blood was.

This clonotype appeared many times. Its target is not known. The CDR3 is 15 residues long. With 4 bases clipped from V and 2 bases from J, the junction kept 6 bases outside the gene matches. Looked up from germline, CDR1 is MGHDK and CDR2 is SYGVNS. In building TCR beta libraries, iRepertoire HTBI primers were used together with Arm-PCR of CDR3 regions. Study processing details: The identification of about 68 TRBV and roughly 14 TRBJ segments was made across samples. TCRdb re-analysed the multiplex PCR reads in MiXCR, keeping a single row per CDR3 protein. TCRdb's processing, not the authors' own work, is the source of the V and J calls. The sample records about 440,000 distinct CDR3 sequences, over 15% being singletons. Time point indicated: newly diagnosed GD, antithyroid drugs for less than 3 months. PBMC RNA served as the TCR library source. This sample was shared with a second study, whose subject was T cells in Graves' hyperthyroidism and ophthalmopathy.

This receptor was identified in a woman between 18 and 30 years old with Graves disease. The chain joins TRBV25-1 to TRBJ2-7; TRBD2 aligns across 9 bases. Sequences were derived from peripheral blood mononuclear cells (PBMCs), sampled at new diagnosis, from a patient treated with antithyroid drugs. Here the CDR3 DNA reads TGTGCCAGCAGTGCGGCGGGAGGGCTAGCCTACGAGCAGTACTTC. This translates into CASSAAGGLAYEQYF.